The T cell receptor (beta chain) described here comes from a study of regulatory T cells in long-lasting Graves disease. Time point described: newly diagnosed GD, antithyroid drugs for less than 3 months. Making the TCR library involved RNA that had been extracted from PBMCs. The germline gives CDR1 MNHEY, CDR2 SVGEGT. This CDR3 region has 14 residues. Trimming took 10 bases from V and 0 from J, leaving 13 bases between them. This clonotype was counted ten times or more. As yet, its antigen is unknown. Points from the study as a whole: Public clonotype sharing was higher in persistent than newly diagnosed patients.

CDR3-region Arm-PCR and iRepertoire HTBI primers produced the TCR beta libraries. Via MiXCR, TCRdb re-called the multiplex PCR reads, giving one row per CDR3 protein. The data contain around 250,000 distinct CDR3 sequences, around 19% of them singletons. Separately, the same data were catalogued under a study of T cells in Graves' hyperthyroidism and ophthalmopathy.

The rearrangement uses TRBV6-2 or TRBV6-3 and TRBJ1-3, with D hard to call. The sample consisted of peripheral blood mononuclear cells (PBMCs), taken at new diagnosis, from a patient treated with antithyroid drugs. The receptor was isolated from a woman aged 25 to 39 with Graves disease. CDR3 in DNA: TGTGCCATTGGATGGGCCAGCTCTGGAAACACCATATATTTT. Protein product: CAIGWASSGNTIYF.